This T cell receptor beta chain was identified in a study of prognosis after radiotherapy for stage I lung cancer. Trimming took 4 bases from V and 1 from J; bases not matched to a gene: 6. Germline V lookup: CDR1 MDHEN, CDR2 SYDVKM. The CDR3 is made up of 15 amino acids. TCR beta CDR3 was amplified from genomic DNA by two-round multiplex PCR. Initially, in first-round PCR, primers specific to each TRBV and TRBJ gene were used. A single record per CDR3 protein comes from TCRdb applying MiXCR to the multiplex PCR reads. The sample lists around 20,000 distinct CDR3 sequences, approximately 40% occurring once.

This clonotype was sampled from a donor over 45 with non-small cell lung cancer. The specimen comprised PBMCs, sampled before or after stereotactic body radiation therapy (not recorded which). The V and J genes are TRBV28 and TRBJ1-1; 7 nucleotides match TRBD1. CDR3 bases: TGTGCCAGCAGTTGGGGGACAGTGAAGAACACTGAAGCTTTCTTT. This codes for CASSWGTVKNTEAFF.